What follows is one T cell receptor (beta chain) and its context. RNA extraction was followed by reverse transcription into cDNA, which acted as the sequencing template. Profiled with immunoSEQ multiplex PCR; TCRdb holds only in-frame clones, not every one. The data hold around 270,000 clones, with 55% to 75% observed a single time. This entry comes from a study of CD8+ T cells in alopecia areata. Treatment defined: oral pan-JAK inhibitor, 5-10 mg twice daily. The clonotype comes from a human donor with alopecia areata. This specimen consisted of CD4+ T cells sorted from blood, obtained at week 24, from a patient treated with tofacitinib.

Written as DNA, the CDR3 is TGCGCCAGCAGCTTGTACGGGACTACTAGCACAGATACGCAGTATTTT. Its protein is CASSLYGTTSTDTQYF. The chain carries TRBV5-1 and TRBJ2-3, with 7 nucleotides matching TRBD2. CDR3 length: 16 amino acids. CDR1 and CDR2 from the germline V gene are SGHRS and YFSETQ. V lost 1 base, J lost 0 bases, and 5 bases stayed unmatched.